Included here is one T cell receptor (beta chain) sequence, with context. In this sample, this clone turned up once. Its antigen remains unidentified. Qualities for individual bases were not recorded, and no much larger clone is one base off. Receptors were amplified or captured by the immunoSEQ multiplex PCR assay. The multiplex PCR relied on a mix of 60 forward primers for TCR Vbeta segments and 13 reverse primers for TCR Jbeta segments. Amplification of the CDR3 region of rearranged TCR beta genes was performed with a multiplex PCR assay on genomic DNA. The amplified TCR beta libraries were sequenced on the Illumina HiSeq System as 87-base-pair reads. Processing in the source paper ran as follows. A later analysis counted some 80 million unique TCR beta chains across the 690 or so repertoires, and roughly 9.9 million of these chains were shared by at least two donors. Raw reads were error-corrected and collapsed into unique sequences with a nearest-neighbor algorithm that merged closely related sequences to remove PCR and sequencing errors. To assign V, D and J gene segments, CDR3 sequences were aligned to IMGT reference sequences. For a sequence to be retained, at least a six-nucleotide match to both a V gene segment and a J gene segment was required. Rearrangements were classified as productive when the CDR3 lacked stop codons and remained in frame with V and J, and all other rearrangements were classified as non-productive. Following IMGT convention, CDR3 was defined as the stretch from the second conserved V-encoded cysteine to the conserved J-encoded phenylalanine. In an earlier analysis of around 570 of the donors, sequences lacking an unambiguous match to a single V gene segment were excluded. An earlier analysis of fewer than 750 of the donors called V segments functional above 56.7% productive rearrangements and segregating when the between-donor standard deviation exceeded 5%. To diagnose cytomegalovirus status from the catalog of TCR beta chain sequences, a statistical classification framework was built. In a later analysis, V and J genes were assigned by comparing TCR nucleotide sequences against IMGT/GENE-DB human TR gene sequences. The TCRdist pipeline was used in a later analysis to assign CDR3 sequences and most-parsimonious VDJ recombination scenarios. In a later analysis, every TCR beta chain was defined by the combination of its CDR3 amino acid sequence and its V-gene family, and reads without a unique V-gene family were dropped. A later analysis removed 500 to 650 highly shared, low-generation-probability nucleotide sequences to deal with suspected cross-contamination and a sequencing artifact. In a later analysis, a clonal expansion index was calculated for each public chain from normalized within-repertoire ranks of inferred template counts. In a later analysis, generation probabilities were computed with a VDJ recombination model fitted to out-of-frame rearrangements, and the resulting probabilities were checked against IGoR. In a later analysis, hypergeometric tests were used to score TCR-TCR, TCR-HLA and TCR-CMV co-occurrence, with a repertoire-size bias correction applied to TCR pairs. A later analysis estimated false discovery rates by permuting HLA or CMV assignments 20 times. In a later analysis, co-occurring TCRs were grouped using DBSCAN, with TCRdist sequence similarity added in when clustering inside HLA-allele-positive subsets. Co-occurrence clustering excluded repertoires with fewer than 30,000 or more than 120,000 public chains, plus five with anomalous nucleotide sharing. Imported from immuneACCESS, the table was reduced by TCRdb to in-frame sequences with V and J called. These copies leave out some clones; in studies compared against another copy, an unresolved V gene accounts for under half, and the cause of the remainder is not known. V, J and clone size were drawn from that table, and D and trimming were deduced from the DNA. For this sample the table gives fewer than 100,000 clones, of which roughly three quarters were detected only once. The ten largest clones represent less than 8.5% of the sample.

The sample comes from a study of cytomegalovirus exposure and HLA in healthy donors (dated by TCRdb to the late 2010s). In the study overall: An earlier analysis of several hundred of the donors reported 250 to 300 Gb of sequence data and some 100 million unique TCR beta sequences from 150 million to 200 million T cells. Approximately 300 gigabases of sequencing data and 75 million to 85 million unique TCR sequences made up an early release that covered nearly 650 HLA-typed donors. Of the roughly 410 genotyped donors, 75% to 85% were placed in the genetic ancestry cluster associated with self-reported Caucasian donors. The study aimed to test whether signatures of past pathogen exposure could be identified by cataloging public T cell receptors. The study profiled the T cell repertoires of 500 to 800 subjects by immunosequencing and related them to cytomegalovirus serostatus. A separate validation cohort of 100 to 150 different subjects was used in addition to the approximately 640-subject first cohort. To predict cytomegalovirus infection status, the study combined high-throughput TCR immunosequencing, statistical association of individual TCRs with disease status, and machine learning. A later analysis re-examined previously published TCR beta repertoires from several hundred donors and added high-resolution HLA genotyping to investigate patterns of TCR occurrence. Rather than drawing on any new phenotypic data, the later analysis identified candidate immune exposures from TCR beta sequences and the way those sequences occurred across donors. To decide whether each TCR beta V gene segment behaved as functional or pseudogenic, an earlier analysis of some 600 of the donors relied on high-throughput TCR beta sequencing. Donor age, sex, ethnicity and CMV serostatus were collected together with the repertoire data. Genome-wide SNP genotypes for about 65% of the roughly 700 donors were used in a later genetic analysis, which treated that subset as a discovery cohort. Every repertoire in the discovery cohort had been generated on one and the same sequencing platform. Class I and class II HLA loci were covered by the typing at four-digit resolution. The number of donors typed differed by locus, with 629-630 for A, B, C, DRB1 and DQB1, roughly 550 for DQA1, 600 to 610 for DPA1, and under 490 for DPB1. Four to six DR-DQ haplotypes were handled as single units for association and clustering because linkage in the cohort was strong. Among 300 to 500 genotyped donors of the cohort, an average of around 240,000 unique TCR beta nucleotide sequences was sequenced per donor, of which 15% to 20% were non-productive.

The cohort consisted of fewer than 700 healthy bone marrow donors. At the time of sampling, all cohort members were nominally healthy, though unrecorded immune exposures were likely present. The donor was CMV seronegative and belonged to the group of more than 300 seronegative cohort members. A peripheral blood sample was provided by each donor, and peripheral blood mononuclear cells were used for TCR beta sequencing. The Qiagen DNeasy Blood Extraction Kit was used to extract genomic DNA from the blood cell samples. The full study reports these points: A cluster of highly shared sequence variants was judged likely to represent a technical artifact of the sequencing pipeline. A total of about 150 TCR beta chains were listed by the study as associated with cytomegalovirus. Compared with the 666-donor mean, donors in an Asian-associated ancestry cluster had fewer N-insertions in productive TCRs, according to a later genetic analysis. Some IMGT-functional V segments, including TRBV6-2 and TRBV6-3, could not be distinguished by the 87-base-pair reads and were therefore excluded. A further reported finding was that TCR beta sequences accurately predicted the HLA-A and HLA-B alleles for most subjects in the first cohort. Because HLA typing was missing for some donors at each locus, association tests included only the typed subset. Sequencing depth was assumed to be roughly uniform across donors in the presence/absence analyses, though that assumption may not hold. Broadly in line with IMGT annotations, most TCR beta V segments showed up in productive rearrangements about 90% or about 30% of the time in an earlier analysis of about 500 of the donors. Over 15 rarely observed V segments, including chromosome 9 orphons, were excluded from the earlier analysis of a few hundred of the donors because counts were too low. In this cohort, only TCR beta chains were sequenced, and detectable features were limited by the absence of alpha or paired-chain data. In a later analysis, most CMV-associated TCR beta chains were found to appear HLA-restricted, with HLA associations seemingly driven largely by CMV exposure. Assigning TCR associations to individual alleles was difficult when HLA alleles, especially DR and DQ, strongly co-occurred. The classifier was reported to diagnose cytomegalovirus status with high specificity and sensitivity in both the original and validation cohorts. At a false discovery rate of 0.05, a later analysis linked some 18,000 TCR beta sequences to specific HLA alleles. The authors suggested that the approach could potentially be extended to other disease states and immunological phenotypes. In vitro tests confirmed that three of the cytomegalovirus-associated TCR beta chains recognize cytomegalovirus antigens. Compared with equally common non-associated chains, HLA-associated TCR beta chains in a later analysis were more clonally expanded and had lower generation probabilities. Several of the top co-occurrence clusters appeared to be linked to parvovirus B19, influenza, CMV and Epstein-Barr virus, according to a later analysis. In a later analysis, the rate of TCR association differed among HLA loci, with DRB1 alleles having the most associated TCRs and HLA-C alleles having the fewest. In a later genetic analysis, a missense DCLRE1C variant was associated with V-gene and J-gene trimming of TCR beta chains, and the association was replicated in an independent cohort. For the cohort, immune exposure information was limited to CMV serostatus. Most TCR sequences were observed very rarely across donors, whereas some public TCRs were present in many individuals. Linkage disequilibrium might explain the correlated functional status among segregating V segments, but an unknown experimental factor could not be ruled out.

Trimmed from V: 4 bases; trimmed from J: 5 bases; junction bases lacking a gene match: 7. CDR1 SGHVS and CDR2 FNYEAQ are derived from the germline V gene. The CDR3 runs 14 amino acids, cysteine and phenylalanine included. Only the CDR3 portion is preserved as DNA: 42 bases, with reading frame beginning at the first base. The receptor's source is a female donor in good health and CMV-seronegative. The sequenced sample was PBMCs. The chain links TRBV7-6 with TRBJ2-5; 7 central bases correspond to TRBD2. The DNA sequence follows: TGTGCCAGCAGCTCCACGGGAGGATTGGAGACCCAGTACTTC. This sequence encodes CASSSTGGLETQYF.